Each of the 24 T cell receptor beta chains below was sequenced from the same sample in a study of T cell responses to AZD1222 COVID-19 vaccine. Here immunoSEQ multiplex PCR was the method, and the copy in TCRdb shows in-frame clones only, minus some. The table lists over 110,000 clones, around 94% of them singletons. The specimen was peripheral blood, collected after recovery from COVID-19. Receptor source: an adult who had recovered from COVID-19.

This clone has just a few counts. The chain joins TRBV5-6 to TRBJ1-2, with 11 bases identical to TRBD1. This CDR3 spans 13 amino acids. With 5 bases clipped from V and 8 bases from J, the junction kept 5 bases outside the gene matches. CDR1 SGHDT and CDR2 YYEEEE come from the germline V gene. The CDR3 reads CASRRGQGGGYTF. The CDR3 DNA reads TGTGCCAGCAGGCGGGGACAGGGGGGAGGCTACACCTTC.

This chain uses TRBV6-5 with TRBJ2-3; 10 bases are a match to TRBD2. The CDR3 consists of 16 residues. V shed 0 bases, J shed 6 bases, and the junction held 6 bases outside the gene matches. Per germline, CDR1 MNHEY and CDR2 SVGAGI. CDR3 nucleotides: TGTGCCAGCAGTTACTCCCCAGCGGGAGGGGGGGATACGCAGTATTTT. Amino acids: CASSYSPAGGGDTQYF.

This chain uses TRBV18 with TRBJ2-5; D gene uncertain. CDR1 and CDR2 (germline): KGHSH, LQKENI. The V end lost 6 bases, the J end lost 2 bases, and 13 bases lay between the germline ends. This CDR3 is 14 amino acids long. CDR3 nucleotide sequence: TGTGCCAGCTCGTTCGACACTTTTCAAGAGACCCAGTACTTC. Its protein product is CASSFDTFQETQYF.

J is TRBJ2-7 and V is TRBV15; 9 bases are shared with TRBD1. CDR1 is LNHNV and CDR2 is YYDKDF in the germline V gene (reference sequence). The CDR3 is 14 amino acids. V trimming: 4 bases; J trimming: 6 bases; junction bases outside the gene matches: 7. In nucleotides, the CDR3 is TGTGCCACCAGCATCCGGGACAGGGCTTCCGAGCAGTACTTC. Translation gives CATSIRDRASEQYF.

CDR3 residues: CASSYQTGGTDEQFF. For the CDR3, the DNA is TGTGCCAGCAGCTATCAGACAGGGGGCACAGATGAGCAGTTCTTC. This chain uses TRBV11-3 with TRBJ2-1; 10 nucleotides match TRBD1. CDR1 SGHNT and CDR2 YENEEA come from the germline V gene. The CDR3 runs to 15 residues. V lost 4 bases, J lost 8 bases, and 8 bases stayed unmatched.

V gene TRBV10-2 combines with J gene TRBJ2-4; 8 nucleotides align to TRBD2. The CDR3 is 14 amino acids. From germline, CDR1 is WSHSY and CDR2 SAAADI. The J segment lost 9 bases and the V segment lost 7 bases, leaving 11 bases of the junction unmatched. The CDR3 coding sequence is TGCGCCAGCACTCCGGGACTAGGTGTGAGCATTCAGTACTTC. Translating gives CASTPGLGVSIQYF.

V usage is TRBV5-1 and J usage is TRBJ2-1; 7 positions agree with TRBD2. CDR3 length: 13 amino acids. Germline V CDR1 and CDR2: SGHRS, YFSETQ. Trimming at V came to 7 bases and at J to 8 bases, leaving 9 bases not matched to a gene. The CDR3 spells CASREDVRDEQFF. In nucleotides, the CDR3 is TGCGCCAGCCGGGAGGACGTCCGGGATGAGCAGTTCTTC.

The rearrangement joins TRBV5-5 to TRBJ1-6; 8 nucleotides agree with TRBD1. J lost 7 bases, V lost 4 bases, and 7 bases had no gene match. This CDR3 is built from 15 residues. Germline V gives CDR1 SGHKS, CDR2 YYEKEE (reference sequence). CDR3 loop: CASSNRGSRNSPLHF. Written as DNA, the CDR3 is TGTGCCAGCAGCAACAGGGGGAGTCGGAATTCACCCCTCCACTTT.

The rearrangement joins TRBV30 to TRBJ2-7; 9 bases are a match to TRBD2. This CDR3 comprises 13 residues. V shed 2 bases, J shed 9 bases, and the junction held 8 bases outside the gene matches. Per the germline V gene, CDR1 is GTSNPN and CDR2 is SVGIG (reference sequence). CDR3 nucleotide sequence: TGTGCCTGGAGTTTCCTAGCGGGAAGGGTGCAGTACTTC. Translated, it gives CAWSFLAGRVQYF.

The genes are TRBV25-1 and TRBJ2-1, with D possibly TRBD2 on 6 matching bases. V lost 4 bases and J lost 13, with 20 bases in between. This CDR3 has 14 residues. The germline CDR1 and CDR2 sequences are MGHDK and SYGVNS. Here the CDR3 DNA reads TGTGCCAGCAGTGCCTGGGATCGGGGACTCCTCCAGTTCTTC. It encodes CASSAWDRGLLQFF. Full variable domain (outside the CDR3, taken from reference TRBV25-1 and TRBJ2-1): EADIYQTPRYLVIGTGKKITLECSQTMGHDKMYWYQQDPGMELHLIHYSYGVNSTEKGDLSSESTVSRIRTEHFPLTLESARPSHTSQYLCASSAWDRGLLQFFGPGTRLTVL.

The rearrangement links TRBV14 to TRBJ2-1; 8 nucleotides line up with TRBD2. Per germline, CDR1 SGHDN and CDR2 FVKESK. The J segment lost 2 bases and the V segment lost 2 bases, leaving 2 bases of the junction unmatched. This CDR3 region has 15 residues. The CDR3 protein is CASSQWTSPYNEQFF. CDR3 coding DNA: TGTGCCAGCAGCCAATGGACTAGCCCCTACAATGAGCAGTTCTTC.

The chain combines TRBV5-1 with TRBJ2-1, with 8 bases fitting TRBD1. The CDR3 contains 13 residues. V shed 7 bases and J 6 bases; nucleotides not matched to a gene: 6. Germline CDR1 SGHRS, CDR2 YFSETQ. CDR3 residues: CASRDRSFNEQFF. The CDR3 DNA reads TGCGCCAGCCGGGACAGGTCTTTCAATGAGCAGTTCTTC.

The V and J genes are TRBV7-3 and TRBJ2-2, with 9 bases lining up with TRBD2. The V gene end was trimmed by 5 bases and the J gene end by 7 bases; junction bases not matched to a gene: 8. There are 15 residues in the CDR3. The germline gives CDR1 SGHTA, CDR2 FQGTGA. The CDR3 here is CASSPLAGTVGELFF. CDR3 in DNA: TGTGCCAGCAGCCCGCTAGCGGGAACAGTCGGGGAGCTGTTTTTT.

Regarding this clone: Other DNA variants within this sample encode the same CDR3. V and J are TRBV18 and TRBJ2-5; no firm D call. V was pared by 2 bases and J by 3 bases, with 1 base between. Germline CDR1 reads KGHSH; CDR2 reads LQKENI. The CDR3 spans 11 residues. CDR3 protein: CASSPKETQYF. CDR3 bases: TGTGCCAGCTCACCAAAAGAGACCCAGTACTTC.

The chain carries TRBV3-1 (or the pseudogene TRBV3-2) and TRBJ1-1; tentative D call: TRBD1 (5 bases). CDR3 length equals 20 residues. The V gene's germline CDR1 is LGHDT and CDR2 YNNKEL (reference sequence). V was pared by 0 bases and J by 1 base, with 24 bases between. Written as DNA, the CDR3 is TGTGCCAGCAGCCAAGAGGGGGAAGAACGGGCTCCCGAAGGGAACACTGAAGCTTTCTTT. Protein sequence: CASSQEGEERAPEGNTEAFF.

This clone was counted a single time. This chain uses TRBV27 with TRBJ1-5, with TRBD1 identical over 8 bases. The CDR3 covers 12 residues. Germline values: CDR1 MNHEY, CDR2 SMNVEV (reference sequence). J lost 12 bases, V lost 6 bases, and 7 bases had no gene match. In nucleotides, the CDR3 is TGTGCCAGCAGCGAGGACGGACAGGGCCAGCATTTT. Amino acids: CASSEDGQGQHF.

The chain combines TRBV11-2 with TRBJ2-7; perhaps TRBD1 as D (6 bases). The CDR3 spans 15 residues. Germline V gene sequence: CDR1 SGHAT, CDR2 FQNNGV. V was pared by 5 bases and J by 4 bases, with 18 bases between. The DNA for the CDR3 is TGTGCCAGCAGCGCTGGCAGGGGCGGTTCGTACGAGCAGTACTTC. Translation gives CASSAGRGGSYEQYF.

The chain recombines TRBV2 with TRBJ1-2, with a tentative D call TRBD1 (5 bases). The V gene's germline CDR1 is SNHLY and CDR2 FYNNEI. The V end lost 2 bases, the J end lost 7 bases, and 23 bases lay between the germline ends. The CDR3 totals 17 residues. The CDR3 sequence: CASSEKVGGALRAGYTF. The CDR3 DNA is TGTGCCAGCAGTGAAAAGGTTGGAGGGGCCCTACGAGCTGGCTACACCTTC.

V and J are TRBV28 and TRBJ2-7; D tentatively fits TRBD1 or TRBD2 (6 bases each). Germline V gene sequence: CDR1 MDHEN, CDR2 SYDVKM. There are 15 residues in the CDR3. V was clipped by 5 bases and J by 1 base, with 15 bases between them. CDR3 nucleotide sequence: TGTGCCAGCAGTGTACAGGGTGCGGGATCCTACGAGCAGTACTTC. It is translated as CASSVQGAGSYEQYF.

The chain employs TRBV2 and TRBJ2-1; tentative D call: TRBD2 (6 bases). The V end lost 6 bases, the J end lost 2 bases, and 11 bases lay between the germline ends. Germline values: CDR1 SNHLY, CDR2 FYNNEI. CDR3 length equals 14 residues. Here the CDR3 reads CASSRRVPYNEQFF. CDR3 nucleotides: TGTGCCAGCAGCCGGAGGGTGCCCTACAATGAGCAGTTCTTC.

CDR3 in DNA: TGTGCCAGCAGTCTAGCGGCCTCCTACAATGAGCAGTTCTTC. Translated, it gives CASSLAASYNEQFF. V usage is TRBV7-9 and J usage is TRBJ2-1, with 7 bases matching TRBD2. CDR3 length equals 14 residues. The germline CDR1 and CDR2 sequences are SEHNR and FQNEAQ (reference sequence). The V segment lost 6 bases and the J segment 0 bases; nucleotides outside the gene matches: 2.

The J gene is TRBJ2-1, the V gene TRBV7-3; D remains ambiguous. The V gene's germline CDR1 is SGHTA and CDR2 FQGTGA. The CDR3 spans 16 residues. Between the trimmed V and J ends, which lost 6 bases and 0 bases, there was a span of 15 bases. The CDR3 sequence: CASSFEAPSSYNEQFF. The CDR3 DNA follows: TGTGCCAGCAGTTTCGAAGCCCCTAGCTCCTACAATGAGCAGTTCTTC.

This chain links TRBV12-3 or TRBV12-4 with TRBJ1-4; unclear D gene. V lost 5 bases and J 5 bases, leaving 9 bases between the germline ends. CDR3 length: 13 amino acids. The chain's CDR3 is CASSAQQNEKLFF. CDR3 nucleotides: TGTGCCAGCAGTGCACAGCAAAATGAAAAACTGTTTTTT.

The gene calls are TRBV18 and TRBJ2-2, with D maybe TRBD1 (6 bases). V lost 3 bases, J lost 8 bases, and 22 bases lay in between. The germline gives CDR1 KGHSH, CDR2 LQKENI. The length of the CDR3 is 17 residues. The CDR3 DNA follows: TGTGCCAGCTCACCTTCTCGCCGCGCAGGGGCTTCGGGGGAGCTGTTTTTT. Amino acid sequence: CASSPSRRAGASGELFF.